The 23 T cell receptor beta chains listed next were all sequenced from one sample in a study of vaccination effects on CD4 cells after COVID-19. Antigen-specific CD4+ T cells expanded by the ViraFEST assay with viral peptide pools were then sequenced. Isolation of CD4+ T cells took place after nine to ten days of culture. Nucleocapsid antibody tests were negative, and the vaccine recipients had no prior SARS-CoV-2 infection. No antigen is known for these receptors. Method: immunoSEQ multiplex PCR; TCRdb's copy keeps in-frame clones and lacks some. The sample includes about 41,000 clones, 77% seen only once; the top ten take 2.9%. The material sequenced was CD4+ T cells from PBMCs cultured with HCoV-NL63 spike peptides, taken before COVID-19 vaccination. The receptors shown here come from a human donor who received a COVID-19 vaccine.

The CDR3 reads CASSVQGASNQPQHF. In DNA, the CDR3 is TGTGCCAGCTCAGTACAGGGGGCCAGCAATCAGCCCCAGCATTTT. The chain employs TRBV18 and TRBJ1-5, with TRBD1 matching over 9 bases. V lost 5 bases and J lost 1; bases outside the gene matches: 3. The germline gives CDR1 KGHSH, CDR2 LQKENI. The CDR3 is 15 residues long. The whole variable domain, remainder taken from reference TRBV18 and TRBJ1-5, is NAGVMQNPRHLVRRRGQEARLRCSPMKGHSHVYWYRQLPEEGLKFMVYLQKENIIDESGMPKERFSAEFPKEGPSILRIQQVVRGDSAAYFCASSVQGASNQPQHFGDGTRLSIL.

This sequence joins TRBV9 and TRBJ1-5; no reliable D call. The CDR3 consists of 13 residues. V was cut by 0 bases and J by 7 bases, with 8 bases left in between. From germline, CDR1 is SGDLS and CDR2 YYNGEE. CDR3 in DNA: TGTGCCAGCAGCGTAGGAGGGCTGCAGCCCCAGCATTTT. It yields the protein CASSVGGLQPQHF.

In this sample, this clone turned up a few times. V usage is TRBV7-2 and J usage is TRBJ1-4, with D tentatively TRBD1 (5 bases). The CDR3 length is 15 residues. Germline V gives CDR1 SGHTA, CDR2 FQGNSA. Trimming removed 4 bases from V and 7 bases from J, with 16 bases in between. CDR3 in DNA: TGTGCCAGCAGCTCTCCGTCAGGGAGGGGTGAAAAACTGTTTTTT. It encodes CASSSPSGRGEKLFF.

The chain couples TRBV6-6 to TRBJ1-4; 7 bases are shared with TRBD1. V shed 2 bases and J 8 bases; nucleotides not matched to a gene: 11. The CDR3 consists of 16 residues. Germline loops: CDR1 MNHNY, CDR2 SVGAGI (reference sequence). CDR3 nucleotide sequence: TGTGCCAGCAGTTACCCGGGTGGGACAGATGGGGAAAAACTGTTTTTT. As protein: CASSYPGGTDGEKLFF.

This clone has a handful of counts. V gene TRBV10-1 combines with J gene TRBJ1-1; TRBD1 agrees at 9 bases. The germline V gene encodes CDR1 WNHNN and CDR2 SYGVQD (reference sequence). Germline trimming cut 3 bases from V and 8 bases from J; bases unmatched to any gene: 10. The CDR3 length is 15 residues. The CDR3: CASSDRGQGGFEAFF. DNA of the CDR3: TGCGCCAGCAGTGACCGGGGACAGGGCGGATTCGAAGCTTTCTTT.

Comments on this clone: One junction end disagrees with the germline gene, perhaps due to a read error. The genes are TRBV10-1 and TRBJ2-3, with 11 bases aligning to TRBD2. The CDR3 has 15 residues. Germline CDR1 is WNHNN and CDR2 is SYGVQD (reference sequence). This chain's CDR3 is CASSELAGGADTQYF. The DNA for the CDR3 is TGCGCCAGCAGCGAGTTAGCGGGGGGGGCAGATACGCAGTATTTT.

The chain joins TRBV19 to TRBJ1-4, with 8 bases fitting TRBD1. V shed 8 bases, J shed 0 bases, and the junction held 8 bases outside the gene matches. Germline loops: CDR1 LNHDA, CDR2 SQIVND (reference sequence). The CDR3 is made up of 16 amino acids. Written as DNA, the CDR3 is TGTGCCAGTCGAGGGGACAGGTTTGCAACTAATGAAAAACTGTTTTTT. This encodes CASRGDRFATNEKLFF.

This chain uses TRBV7-8 with TRBJ1-4; tentatively, D is TRBD1 (6 bases). This CDR3 contains 15 residues. The V gene's germline CDR1 is SGHVS and CDR2 FQNEAQ. V was clipped by 6 bases and J by 3 bases, with 14 bases between them. CDR3 DNA: TGTGCCAGCAGTCGAAACAGGGTTTCTAATGAAAAACTGTTTTTT. The encoded protein is CASSRNRVSNEKLFF.

This clone was seen a single time. The chain has TRBV24-1 and TRBJ2-5; D perhaps matches TRBD2 (5 bases). Trimming shortened V by 3 bases and J by 5 bases, and 15 bases separated the two germline ends. The CDR3 has 15 amino acids. Per the germline V gene, CDR1 is KGHDR and CDR2 is SFDVKD. CDR3 sequence (DNA): TGTGCCACCAGTGATCCTCGCGGGCTGGGGGAGACCCAGTACTTC. It translates to CATSDPRGLGETQYF.

The chain uses TRBV5-1 and TRBJ2-3, with 15 nucleotides matching TRBD2. This CDR3 spans 17 amino acids. V was clipped by 2 bases and J by 6 bases; unmatched bases: 7. Germline V gene data show CDR1 as SGHRS and CDR2 as YFSETQ. DNA for the CDR3: TGCGCCAGCAGCTTTTGGACTAGCGGGGGGGCTTCCGATACGCAGTATTTT. Translation gives CASSFWTSGGASDTQYF.

This chain connects TRBV2 to TRBJ2-1, with D hard to call. CDR3 length equals 12 residues. The V gene lost 5 bases and the J gene lost 9 bases, with 11 bases spanning the gap. Per germline, CDR1 SNHLY and CDR2 FYNNEI. CDR3 region: CASSSSMVEQFF. The DNA of the CDR3 is TGTGCCAGCAGTTCGAGTATGGTTGAGCAGTTCTTC.

CDR3 DNA: TGTGCCAGCAGTCTGGGGGGGCGGGAGCAGTACGTC. This translates into CASSLGGREQYV. The rearrangement joins TRBV2 to TRBJ2-7; the D gene is possibly TRBD2 (7 bases). The CDR3 totals 12 residues. V gave up 5 bases and J gave up 7 bases, with 12 bases separating them. Per the germline V gene, CDR1 is SNHLY and CDR2 is FYNNEI.

The chain joins TRBV7-2 to TRBJ2-1; D unresolved. V lost 9 bases, J lost 3 bases, and 12 bases lay in between. Looked up from germline, CDR1 is SGHTA and CDR2 is FQGNSA. CDR3 length equals 13 residues. The CDR3 protein is CASTLRDYNEQFF. The CDR3 bases are TGTGCCAGTACGCTTAGAGACTACAATGAGCAGTTCTTC.

The gene calls are TRBV3-1 (or the pseudogene TRBV3-2) and TRBJ1-2; D is perhaps TRBD1 (6 bases). The CDR3 is 12 amino acids. V gave up 5 bases and J gave up 3 bases, with 7 bases separating them. CDR1 and CDR2 (germline): LGHDT, YNNKEL (reference sequence). CDR3 residues: CASSEGDYGYTF. The CDR3 coding sequence is TGTGCCAGCAGCGAGGGGGACTATGGCTACACCTTC.

The rearrangement links TRBV7-2 to TRBJ1-5; D unclear. Per germline, CDR1 SGHTA and CDR2 FQGNSA. CDR3 length: 14 residues. V was trimmed by 1 base and J by 3 bases, leaving 7 bases between them. The CDR3 bases are TGTGCCAGCAGCTTAGAGGGTTCCAATCAGCCCCAGCATTTT. Translated: CASSLEGSNQPQHF.

J is TRBJ2-2 and V is TRBV7-9; perhaps TRBD1 as D (6 bases). Germline CDR1 reads SEHNR; CDR2 reads FQNEAQ (reference sequence). The CDR3 spans 13 residues. V was shortened by 8 bases and J by 6 bases, with 13 bases between the two germline ends. The CDR3 DNA sequence: TGTGCCAGCCTGATAGAGGGGGCCGGGGAGCTGTTTTTT. Protein: CASLIEGAGELFF.

V gene TRBV18 combines with J gene TRBJ2-1, with 7 bases fitting TRBD2. J was trimmed by 0 bases and V by 0 bases; bases with no gene match: 2. From germline, CDR1 is KGHSH and CDR2 LQKENI. This CDR3 spans 16 amino acids. CDR3 loop: CASSPPGGGSYNEQFF. The DNA for the CDR3 is TGTGCCAGCTCACCACCGGGCGGGGGCTCCTACAATGAGCAGTTCTTC.

The V gene is TRBV5-6, the J gene TRBJ2-1, with 10 bases fitting TRBD1. Germline loops: CDR1 SGHDT, CDR2 YYEEEE. J was trimmed by 4 bases and V by 2 bases; bases with no gene match: 6. The CDR3 spans 16 residues. The CDR3 loop reads CASSFKGQGYYNEQFF. CDR3 DNA sequence: TGTGCCAGCAGCTTTAAGGGACAGGGGTATTACAATGAGCAGTTCTTC.

The V and J genes are TRBV5-1 and TRBJ2-3; D possibly corresponds to TRBD2 (6 bases). Trimming took 0 bases from V and 6 from J, leaving 14 bases between them. The germline V gene has CDR1 SGHRS and CDR2 YFSETQ. This CDR3 comprises 15 residues. CDR3 protein: CASSLVPGTRDTQYF. The CDR3 coding sequence is TGCGCCAGCAGCTTGGTCCCGGGGACTCGGGATACGCAGTATTTT.

The chain has TRBV9 and TRBJ2-2; the D gene is possibly TRBD2 (6 bases). Germline CDR1 is SGDLS and CDR2 is YYNGEE. The CDR3 consists of 16 residues. The germline V and J ends were trimmed by 3 bases and 1 base, with 13 bases remaining between them. CDR3 loop: CASSEAVGGNTGELFF. The CDR3 coding sequence is TGTGCCAGCAGCGAGGCGGTGGGGGGGAACACCGGGGAGCTGTTTTTT.

The rearrangement links TRBV24-1 to TRBJ1-5, with TRBD1 matching over 7 bases. Germline V gives CDR1 KGHDR, CDR2 SFDVKD. The CDR3 loop spans 14 amino acids. Germline trimming cut 10 bases from V and 1 base from J; bases unmatched to any gene: 6. CDR3 in DNA: TGTGCCACTCAGGGGGAGGGAAGCAATCAGCCCCAGCATTTT. Protein: CATQGEGSNQPQHF.

The genes are TRBV6-6 and TRBJ2-5; perhaps TRBD1 as D (5 bases). This CDR3 has 13 amino acids. Trimming stripped 2 bases from V and 7 bases from J, with 11 bases between. In germline, CDR1 is MNHNY, CDR2 SVGAGI (reference sequence). CDR3 residues: CASSYQGSGTQYF. The CDR3 nucleotides read TGTGCCAGCAGTTACCAGGGCTCGGGGACCCAGTACTTC.

This sequence joins TRBV6-5 and TRBJ1-2; D possibly corresponds to TRBD1 (6 bases). The CDR3 has 14 amino acids. Trimming took 4 bases from V and 7 from J, leaving 16 bases between them. Germline-derived CDR1 and CDR2 are MNHEY and SVGAGI. The DNA of the CDR3 is TGTGCCAGCAGTTCTCCGTCGGGACATCTTGGCTACACCTTC. Its protein is CASSSPSGHLGYTF.